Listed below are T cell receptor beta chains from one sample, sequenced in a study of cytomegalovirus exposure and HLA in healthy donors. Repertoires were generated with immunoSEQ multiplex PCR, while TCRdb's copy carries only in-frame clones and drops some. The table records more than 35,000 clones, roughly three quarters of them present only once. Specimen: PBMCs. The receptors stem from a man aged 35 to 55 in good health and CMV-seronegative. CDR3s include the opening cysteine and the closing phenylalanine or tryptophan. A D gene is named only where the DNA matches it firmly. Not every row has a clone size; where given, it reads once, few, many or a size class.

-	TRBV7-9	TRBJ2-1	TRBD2	TGTGCCAGCAGCTCGGGACTAGCGGGGGGGGTCCGGTTCTTC	CASSSGLAGGVRFF
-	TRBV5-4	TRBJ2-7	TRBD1	TGTGCCAGCAGCTCGGACAGGGGGCGGTACGAGCAGTACTTC	CASSSDRGRYEQYF
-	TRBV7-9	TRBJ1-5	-	TGTGCCAGCAGTAGAGGGTCCACGGATCAGCCCCAGCATTTT	CASSRGSTDQPQHF
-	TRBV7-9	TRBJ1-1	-	TGTGCCAGCAGCTGGGACACCCTGAACACTGAAGCTTTCTTT	CASSWDTLNTEAFF
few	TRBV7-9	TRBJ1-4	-	TGTGCCAGCAGCTTCAGGAATGAAAAACTGTTTTTT	CASSFRNEKLFF
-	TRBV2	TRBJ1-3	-	TGTGCCAGCAGTGGCCCTACAGTGTTCTCTGGAAACACCATATATTTT	CASSGPTVFSGNTIYF
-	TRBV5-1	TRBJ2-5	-	TGCGCCAGCAGCTTAAGCACAGACCAAGAGACCCAGTACTTC	CASSLSTDQETQYF
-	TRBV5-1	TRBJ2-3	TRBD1	TGCGCCAGCAGGCCGACAGGGGAAGGTCGAGCAGATACGCAGTATTTT	CASRPTGEGRADTQYF
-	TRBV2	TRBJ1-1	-	TGTGCCAGCAGGCTAGGGGGTAGGAACACTGAAGCTTTCTTT	CASRLGGRNTEAFF
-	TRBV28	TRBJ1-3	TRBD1	TGTGCCAGCAGTTTGACAGGGGGCACTGGAAACACCATATATTTT	CASSLTGGTGNTIYF
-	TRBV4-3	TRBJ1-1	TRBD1	TGCGCCAGCAGCCTCTGGACAGGGGGCCCTATTGGCACTGAAGCTTTCTTT	CASSLWTGGPIGTEAFF
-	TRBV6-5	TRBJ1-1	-	TGTGCCAGCAGTTCTGGGCCTGAAGCTTTCTTT	CASSSGPEAFF